The rows below give T cell receptor beta chains drawn from one sample of a study of blood T cells in healthy people across ages. TCRdb ran MiXCR on the 5' RACE reads and lists one entry per CDR3 protein. The repertoire has 1 million to 1.2 million distinct CDR3 sequences, 35% to 45% of them found once; the top ten carry around 13%. The specimen sequenced was blood. The receptors originated from a man in his late teens or twenties in good health. The CDR3 runs from the conserved cysteine through the conserved F or W. The D gene is left open where the match is weak. A clone size is listed for some rows: how often the clone was seen (once, few, many), or a class if it is expanded.

j_call d_call v_call clone_size cdr3_nt cdr3_aa
TRBJ1-5 - TRBV28 - TGTGCCAGCAGTTTGACTAGCTGGCAGGCGTATATCTATAGCAATCAGCCCCAGCATTTT CASSLTSWQAYIYSNQPQHF
TRBJ2-7 TRBD2 TRBV20-1 - TGCAGTGCTAGCCCTAGCGGGGGGGCCCCTTACGAGCAGTACTTC CSASPSGGAPYEQYF
TRBJ2-2 - TRBV11-2 - TGTGCCAGCAGCTTAGACACCGGGGCCCGGACCGGGGAGCTGTTTTTT CASSLDTGARTGELFF
TRBJ2-1 TRBD2 TRBV28 - TGTGCCAGCAGTTCCGCGGCGGGGGGGCCCTATGAGCAGTTCTTC CASSSAAGGPYEQFF
TRBJ2-1 - TRBV4-3 - TGCGCCAGCAGCCAAGACGCAGCAAGCTCCTACAATGAGCAGTTCTTC CASSQDAASSYNEQFF
TRBJ1-1 - TRBV7-2 many TGTGCCAGCAGCTTAGATGGGGCACAGAACACTGAAGCTTTCTTT CASSLDGAQNTEAFF
TRBJ1-1 TRBD1 TRBV5-1 - TGCGCCAGCAGCACCGGACAGGGGTCCCACACTGAAGCTTTCTTT CASSTGQGSHTEAFF
TRBJ2-1 - TRBV20-1 few TGCAGTGCTAGTACCGGGGTCGATGAGCAGTTCTTC CSASTGVDEQFF
TRBJ2-1 - TRBV7-2 - TGTGCCGGCAGCCCGATGGGGGGTTGTGAGCAGTTCTTC CAGSPMGGCEQFF
TRBJ2-7 - TRBV6-2/TRBV6-3 few TGTGCCAGCAGGATGGCGGGAAGCTCCTACGAGCAGTACTTC CASRMAGSSYEQYF
TRBJ2-7 TRBD1 TRBV7-2 - TGTGCCAGCAGCTTAGCGCTATTGTACAGGGGAGCCTACAATGAGCAGTACTTC CASSLALLYRGAYNEQYF
TRBJ2-5 - TRBV15 few TGTGCCACCAGCGCACGGCGGCAAGAGACCCAGTACTTC CATSARRQETQYF
TRBJ1-1 - TRBV7-9 once TGTGCCAGCAGCTTAAGGGTGAAGAACACTGAAGCTTTCTTT CASSLRVKNTEAFF
TRBJ1-1 TRBD1 TRBV6-5 once TGTGCCAGCAGTTACCTGACAGGGGTGGGCACTGAAGCTTTCTTT CASSYLTGVGTEAFF
TRBJ1-1 - TRBV20-1 - TGCAGTGCACAACAGGGCTCGTACACTGAAGCTTTCTTT CSAQQGSYTEAFF
TRBJ2-3 - TRBV20-1 few TGCAGTGCCGCTAGGGACTCCTTAACTGCTCCGCTTAGCACAGATACGCAGTATTTT CSAARDSLTAPLSTDTQYF
TRBJ2-5 - TRBV7-8 - TGTGCCAGCAGCCCCCAGGCGGCTCACACAGGGCAGTACTTC CASSPQAAHTGQYF
TRBJ1-5 - TRBV25-1 - TGTGCCACGTCCGCAGGGAGTAATCAGCCCCGGCATTTT CATSAGSNQPRHF
TRBJ2-7 - TRBV10-3 - TGTGCCATCAGTGAAGGGGTCGCCTACGAGCAGTACTTC CAISEGVAYEQYF
TRBJ2-1 - TRBV28 - TGTGCCAGCAAACTCGGGAGAAGGGCCTACAATGAGCAGTTCTTC CASKLGRRAYNEQFF
TRBJ2-3 TRBD2 TRBV6-5 - TGTGCCAGCAGCATAAAGCGGGGAGGGATCACAGATACGCAGTATTTT CASSIKRGGITDTQYF
TRBJ2-5 - TRBV7-9 - TGTGCCAGCAGCTTAGGGCATTTCGAACACAATGAGCAGTACTTC CASSLGHFEHNEQYF
TRBJ1-4 TRBD1 TRBV20-1 - TGCAGTGCCCCGGACAGGGGGAGAGGAAAACTGTTTTTT CSAPDRGRGKLFF
TRBJ1-4 - TRBV20-1 - TGCAGTGCTAGAAACATTGTAACTAATGAAAAACTGTTTTTT CSARNIVTNEKLFF
TRBJ2-1 - TRBV7-9 - TGTGCCAGCAGCTCCGGGACTTATTCGGATGAGCAGTTCTTC CASSSGTYSDEQFF
TRBJ1-3 - TRBV4-3 - TGCGCCAGCAGCCAAGGGGCGGGAGCTGGAAACACCATATATTTT CASSQGAGAGNTIYF
TRBJ2-7 - TRBV9 - TGTGCCAGCAGCATGACGGGAACCTACAATGAGCAGTACTTC CASSMTGTYNEQYF
TRBJ2-3 - TRBV12-3/TRBV12-4 few TGTGCCAGCAGTTCTACTAGAACTAGCACAGATACGCAGTATTTT CASSSTRTSTDTQYF
TRBJ2-5 - TRBV9 few TGTGCCAGCAGCGTAGGGCCCAGCCAAGAGACCCAGTACTTC CASSVGPSQETQYF
TRBJ1-2 - TRBV20-1 - TGCAGTGCTAGAACCCGGGGCTACGGCTACACCTTC CSARTRGYGYTF
TRBJ1-1 - TRBV18 - TGTGCCGGCTCCCCTGGACAGTTAAACACTGAAGCTTTCTTT CAGSPGQLNTEAFF
TRBJ1-5 - TRBV29-1 many TGCAGCGTGGGGGAGAATAGCAATCAGCCCCAGCATTTT CSVGENSNQPQHF
TRBJ2-3 TRBD2 TRBV12-5 few TGTGCTAGTGGTTTGGTCTTAGCGGGGACAGATACGCAGTATTTT CASGLVLAGTDTQYF
TRBJ2-3 TRBD2 TRBV11-2 once TGTGCCAGCAGTCTGGCCAGGACTAGCGTTTCATGGGATACGCAGTATTTT CASSLARTSVSWDTQYF
TRBJ2-6 - TRBV5-1 - TGCGCCAGCGGTTTGGGACCCGACCCTGGGGCCAACGTCCTGACTTTC CASGLGPDPGANVLTF
TRBJ1-6 - TRBV25-1 few TGTGCCAGCACCCAGGGGACCGCTAACTCCTATAATTCACCCCTCCACTTT CASTQGTANSYNSPLHF
TRBJ2-7 - TRBV20-1 few TGCAGTGCTAGTAGGTCCGGCAATGAGCAGTACTTC CSASRSGNEQYF
TRBJ2-3 - TRBV7-2 - TGTGCCAGCAGCTTAGACAGCACAGGTACGCAGTATTTT CASSLDSTGTQYF
TRBJ1-3 - TRBV28 - TGTGCCAGCAGTCCGGGTTTGAGAAACACCATATATTTT CASSPGLRNTIYF
TRBJ1-1 TRBD1 TRBV7-8 - TGTGCCAGCAGCTTAACCGGGACAGGCCTCACTGAAGCTTTCTTT CASSLTGTGLTEAFF
TRBJ2-7 - TRBV6-2/TRBV6-3 few TGTGCCAGCAGTTACTCGCGGCAGCATTATAGCTCCTACGAGCAGTACTTC CASSYSRQHYSSYEQYF
TRBJ1-2 - TRBV3-1 - TGTGCCAGCAGCCAAGGGGTATCGACGGGAACTAACTATGGCTACACCTTC CASSQGVSTGTNYGYTF
TRBJ2-3 TRBD2 TRBV7-2 - TGTGCCAGCAGCTTGCCGGGGGGGAGCACAGATACGCAGTATTTT CASSLPGGSTDTQYF
TRBJ2-3 - TRBV5-1 - TGTGCTAGCAGCTTGGGGGAAGGCACAGATACGCAGTATTTT CASSLGEGTDTQYF